One sample yielded the 14 T cell receptor beta chains listed below, sequenced in a study of T cell repertoires in cytomegalovirus infection. From the reads, TCRdb called clonotypes with MiXCR, one entry per CDR3 protein. The repertoire holds roughly 800,000 distinct CDR3 sequences, with 29% as singletons. No antigen has been assigned to these receptors. The specimen was cultured CD8+ T cells from PBMCs, collected from culture after CMV antigen stimulation. All receptors derive from a human donor in good health (CMV status not recorded). Some clones in this sample may be carry-over from other donors' samples.

The CDR3 DNA is TGTGCCAGCGTCGCCCCTAAACAGGGAGGGAGGACCGGGGAGCTGTTTTTT. Translated: CASVAPKQGGRTGELFF. The chain combines TRBV27 with TRBJ2-2; weak D call: TRBD2 (7 bases). The CDR3 has 17 residues. The germline V and J ends were trimmed by 8 bases and 5 bases, with 24 bases remaining between them. Germline-derived CDR1 and CDR2 are MNHEY and SMNVEV (reference sequence).

The chain joins TRBV5-1 to TRBJ1-5; no clear D gene. Trimming left V 3 bases short and J 1 base short, with 8 bases between. CDR3 length: 14 amino acids. Germline CDR1 and CDR2: SGHRS and YFSETQ. Here the CDR3 DNA reads TGCGCCAGCAGCTCTCATAAAAGCAATCAGCCCCAGCATTTT. This encodes CASSSHKSNQPQHF.

Ten or more counts support this clonotype. The chain links TRBV2 to TRBJ1-2; perhaps TRBD1 as D (5 bases). Germline lookup yields CDR1 SNHLY and CDR2 FYNNEI. Deletions cut 11 bases from V and 4 bases from J, with 11 bases between. The CDR3 is 11 amino acids. The CDR3 reads CAPEGPYGYTF. CDR3 nucleotides: TGTGCCCCGGAGGGGCCCTATGGCTACACCTTC. Full variable domain (outside the CDR3, taken from reference TRBV2 and TRBJ1-2): EPEVTQTPSHQVTQMGQEVILRCVPISNHLYFYWYRQILGQKVEFLVSFYNNEISEKSEIFDDQFSVERPDGSNFTLKIRSTKLEDSAMYFCAPEGPYGYTFGSGTRLTVV.

Ten or more counts support this clonotype. The chain links TRBV7-8 to TRBJ2-5, with D possibly called TRBD1 or TRBD2 (5 bases each). Germline V gene sequence: CDR1 SGHVS, CDR2 FQNEAQ. This CDR3 has 14 amino acids. V was shortened by 5 bases and J by 4 bases, with 14 bases between the two germline ends. CDR3 protein: CASSLLRGGETQYF. The CDR3 DNA reads as TGTGCCAGCAGCCTGCTTCGGGGCGGAGAGACCCAGTACTTC. Combining the CDR3 with reference TRBV7-8 and TRBJ2-5 gives the whole variable domain GAGVSQSPRYKVAKRGQDVALRCDPISGHVSLFWYQQALGQGPEFLTYFQNEAQLDKSGLPSDRFFAERPEGSVSTLKIQRTQQEDSAVYLCASSLLRGGETQYFGPGTRLLVL.

The chain combines TRBV7-6 with TRBJ1-2, with 10 bases identical to TRBD1. There are 14 residues in the CDR3. V dropped 6 bases and J dropped 9; count of bases not matched to a gene: 10. Germline assignment: CDR1 SGHVS and CDR2 FNYEAQ. CDR3 DNA: TGTGCCAGCAGATCCGGAGACAGGGGGCTGAGCTACACCTTC. Translation: CASRSGDRGLSYTF.

The chain is built from TRBV7-8 and TRBJ2-7; D unclear. Between the trimmed V and J ends, which lost 5 bases and 2 bases, there was a span of 10 bases. CDR3 length: 13 residues. Germline CDR1 SGHVS, CDR2 FQNEAQ. In nucleotides, the CDR3 is TGTGCCAGCAGCATTAGGACGGCCTACGAGCAGTACTTC. Residues: CASSIRTAYEQYF.

The chain has TRBV15 and TRBJ2-5, with 11 bases fitting TRBD2. The CDR3 loop spans 17 amino acids. Germline CDR1 is LNHNV and CDR2 is YYDKDF (reference sequence). V lost 8 bases and J lost 0; bases outside the gene matches: 11. CDR3 coding DNA: TGTGCCACCGCCGACTTTACTAGCGGGGGTTACCAAGAGACCCAGTACTTC. Translating gives CATADFTSGGYQETQYF.

The CDR3 DNA follows: TGTGCCAGCAGCGTACGGTCCTATGGCTACACCTTC. It encodes CASSVRSYGYTF. The J gene is TRBJ1-2, the V gene TRBV9; no firm D call. This CDR3 region has 12 residues. Germline V gene sequence: CDR1 SGDLS, CDR2 YYNGEE. Trimming took off 1 base at V and 4 bases at J, with 5 bases between the two ends.

The genes are TRBV6-5 and TRBJ2-2; D gene ambiguous. The CDR3 is 15 amino acids. Germline CDR1 MNHEY, CDR2 SVGAGI. Deletions cut 0 bases from V and 4 bases from J, with 9 bases between. CDR3 residues: CASSYSSWGTGELFF. CDR3 in DNA: TGTGCCAGCAGTTACTCTAGCTGGGGCACCGGGGAGCTGTTTTTT.

The chain employs TRBV20-1 and TRBJ2-7; 10 bases match TRBD2. Trimming removed 4 bases from V and 5 bases from J; junction bases left unmatched: 8. Germline-derived CDR1 and CDR2 are DFQATT and SNEGSKA (reference sequence). The CDR3 contains 14 residues. The CDR3 region has the DNA TGCAGTGCTATTGTGGTAGCGGGGGGCCACGAGCAGTACTTC. This encodes CSAIVVAGGHEQYF.

This chain joins TRBV27 and TRBJ2-7; the match to TRBD1 covers 9 bases. V lost 10 bases to trimming and J lost 0 bases; unmatched junction nucleotides: 4. This CDR3 contains 13 residues. The germline gives CDR1 MNHEY, CDR2 SMNVEV (reference sequence). In DNA, the CDR3 is TGTGCCACCGGGACAGGGAACTCCTACGAGCAGTACTTC. Translated: CATGTGNSYEQYF.

Regarding this clonotype: A single base separates this from a much larger clone, so it may be a read error. DNA of the CDR3: TGTGCCAGCAGTTTACTCGGGGCTGAGCAGTTCTTC. Its translation is CASSLLGAEQFF. The rearrangement joins TRBV27 to TRBJ2-1; D possibly matches TRBD1 or TRBD2 (5 bases each). The germline CDR1 and CDR2 sequences are MNHEY and SMNVEV (reference sequence). The V end was cut by 2 bases, the J end by 9 bases, with 8 bases between. The CDR3 runs to 12 residues.

In its sample, this clonotype was seen many times. V usage is TRBV7-9 and J usage is TRBJ2-3; no clear D gene. Between the trimmed V and J ends, which lost 4 bases and 2 bases, there was a span of 19 bases. CDR3 length equals 17 residues. Germline CDR1 and CDR2: SEHNR and FQNEAQ (reference sequence). CDR3 residues: CASSSHILRRHTDTQYF. The CDR3 bases are TGTGCCAGCAGCTCTCATATTCTACGGAGACACACAGATACGCAGTATTTT.

This clonotype was seen a few times. The CDR3: CAISEGSYEQYF. CDR3 DNA: TGTGCCATCAGTGAGGGATCCTACGAGCAGTACTTC. The chain joins TRBV10-3 to TRBJ2-7; D gene unclear. The CDR3 spans 12 residues. V was trimmed by 2 bases and J by 1 base, leaving 3 bases between them. Germline values: CDR1 ENHRY, CDR2 SYGVKD.